This T cell receptor (beta chain) was observed in a study of blood T cell repertoires in COVID-19. Across the whole study: Both acute and convalescent COVID-19 samples were obtained from the United States, Italy and Spain. PBMCs, B-cell-depleted T cells, or T cells provided the cDNA or gDNA that made up the material.

Symptom resolution, clearance, or two negative PCRs marked the recovered donors of Cohort 3. Trimming left V 1 base short and J 1 base short, with 5 bases between. The CDR3 totals 14 residues. Germline lookup yields CDR1 SGHTA and CDR2 FQGNSA. This clone was observed a single time. Here immunoSEQ multiplex PCR was the method, and the copy in TCRdb shows in-frame clones only, minus some. Counted here are 220,000 or so clones, roughly 82% occurring once; the ten biggest clones make up more than 2%. Sequencing input: PBMCs or T cells enriched from blood (not recorded which). The sequence came from a woman in her fifties or sixties who had recovered from COVID-19. V is TRBV7-2 and J is TRBJ1-3; D is unclear. The CDR3 region is CASSLGQSGNTIYF. CDR3 in DNA: TGTGCCAGCAGCTTAGGGCAGTCTGGAAACACCATATATTTT.